These 2 T cell receptor beta chains share one sample of origin, sequenced in a study of T cell changes during pregnancy in multiple sclerosis. The method was immunoSEQ multiplex PCR; TCRdb's version includes in-frame clones alone and lacks a portion of them. The sample holds about 69,000 clones, 85% to 95% seen once. The sequencing here drew on peripheral blood, taken in the third trimester of pregnancy. The source is a female donor in good health, enrolled as a control in a pregnancy study.

The chain combines TRBV28 with TRBJ2-1; 10 bases are a match to TRBD1. The V segment lost 8 bases and the J segment 9 bases; nucleotides outside the gene matches: 16. The CDR3 is made up of 16 amino acids. The V gene's germline CDR1 is MDHEN and CDR2 SYDVKM. CDR3: CASQAFGTGEASEQFF. In nucleotides, the CDR3 is TGTGCCAGCCAAGCCTTTGGGACAGGGGAGGCAAGTGAGCAGTTCTTC. Full variable domain (remainder filled in from reference TRBV28 and TRBJ2-1): DVKVTQSSRYLVKRTGEKVFLECVQDMDHENMFWYRQDPGLGLRLIYFSYDVKMKEKGDIPEGYSVSREKKERFSLILESASTNQTSMYLCASQAFGTGEASEQFFGPGTRLTVL.

This chain connects TRBV7-9 to TRBJ1-3; 7 bases line up with TRBD1. The CDR3 loop spans 16 amino acids. Germline V gene data show CDR1 as SEHNR and CDR2 as FQNEAQ (reference sequence). V gave up 5 bases and J gave up 1 base; unmatched junction bases: 8. The CDR3 coding sequence is TGTGCCAGCAGCCCGACAGGGCCTCGGTCTGGAAACACCATATATTTT. Translation: CASSPTGPRSGNTIYF.